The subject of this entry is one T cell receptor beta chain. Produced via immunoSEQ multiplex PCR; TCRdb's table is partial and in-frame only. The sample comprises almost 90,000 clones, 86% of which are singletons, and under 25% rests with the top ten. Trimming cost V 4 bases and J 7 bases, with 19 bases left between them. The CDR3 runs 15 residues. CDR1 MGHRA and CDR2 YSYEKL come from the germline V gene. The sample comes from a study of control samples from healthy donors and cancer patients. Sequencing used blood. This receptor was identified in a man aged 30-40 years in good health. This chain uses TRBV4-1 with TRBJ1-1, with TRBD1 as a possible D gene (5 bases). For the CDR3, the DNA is TGCGCCAGCAGCCCGGTGGGGGGGACTCTCTTTGAAGCTTTCTTT. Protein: CASSPVGGTLFEAFF.